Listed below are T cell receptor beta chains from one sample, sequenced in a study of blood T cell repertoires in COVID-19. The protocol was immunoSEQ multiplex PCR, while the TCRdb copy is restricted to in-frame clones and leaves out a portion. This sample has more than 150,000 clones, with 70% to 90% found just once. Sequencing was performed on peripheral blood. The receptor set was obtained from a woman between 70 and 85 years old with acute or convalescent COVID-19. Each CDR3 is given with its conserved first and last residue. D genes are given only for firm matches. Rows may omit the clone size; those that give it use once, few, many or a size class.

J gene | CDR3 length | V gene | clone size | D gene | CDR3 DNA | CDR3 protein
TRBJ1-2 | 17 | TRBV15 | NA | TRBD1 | TGTGCCACCAGCAGAGATCGTGGGGCAGGGGGTATCTGGGGCTACACCTTC | CATSRDRGAGGIWGYTF
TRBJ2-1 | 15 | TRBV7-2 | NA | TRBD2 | TGTGCCAGCAGCTCAAGCGGGGGGGGCTTTGGGAAGCAGTTCTTC | CASSSSGGGFGKQFF
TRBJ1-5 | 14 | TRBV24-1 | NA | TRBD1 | TGTGCCACCCAAGACAGGGACGGCAATCAGCCCCAGCATTTT | CATQDRDGNQPQHF
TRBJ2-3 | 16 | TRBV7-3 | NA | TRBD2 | TGTGCCAGCAGCTTACAGGGCCTAGCGGGCACAGATACGCAGTATTTT | CASSLQGLAGTDTQYF
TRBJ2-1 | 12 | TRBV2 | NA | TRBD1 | TGTGCCAGCAGCTTCACAGGGGTCGAAGAGTTCTTC | CASSFTGVEEFF
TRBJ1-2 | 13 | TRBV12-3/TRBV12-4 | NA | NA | TGTGCCAGCAGTCTCCGGACAGTCTATGGCTACACCTTC | CASSLRTVYGYTF
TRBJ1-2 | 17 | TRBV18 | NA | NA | TGTGCCAGCTCCGACCAGGGGTCGCGCGGAACTAACTATGGCTACACCTTC | CASSDQGSRGTNYGYTF
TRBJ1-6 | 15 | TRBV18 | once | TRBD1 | TGTGCCAGCTCAAAAGGGACAGGGGATAATTCACCCCTCCACTTT | CASSKGTGDNSPLHF
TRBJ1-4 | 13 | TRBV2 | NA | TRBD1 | TGTGCCAGCAGGGAAACAGGGGGAGGAAAACTGTTTTTT | CASRETGGGKLFF
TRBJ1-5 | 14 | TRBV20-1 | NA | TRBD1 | TGCAGTGCTAGTGTGTTCGTGCAGGGGGAGCCCCAGCATTTT | CSASVFVQGEPQHF
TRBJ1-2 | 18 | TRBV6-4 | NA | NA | TGTGCCAGCAGTGGGGGGGTCACCTACTCAATAGCTAACTATGGCTACACCTTC | CASSGGVTYSIANYGYTF
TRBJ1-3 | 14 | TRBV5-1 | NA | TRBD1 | TGCGCCAGCAGGATACAGGGGGATGGAAACACCATATATTTT | CASRIQGDGNTIYF
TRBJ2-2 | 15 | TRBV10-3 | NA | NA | TGTGCCATCAAGATTTCGACGGGGAGCACCGGGGAGCTGTTTTTT | CAIKISTGSTGELFF
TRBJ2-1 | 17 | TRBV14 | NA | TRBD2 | TGTGCCAGCAGCCAAGGATGGGGAGCGGGGGGCCACAATGAGCAGTTCTTC | CASSQGWGAGGHNEQFF
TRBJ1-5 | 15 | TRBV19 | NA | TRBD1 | TGTGCCAGTAGTACCCGGGACAGGGGCAATCAGCCCCAGCATTTT | CASSTRDRGNQPQHF
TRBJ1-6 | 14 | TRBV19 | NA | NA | TGTGCCAGTACAGGGGCCTTCTATAATTCACCCCTCCACTTT | CASTGAFYNSPLHF
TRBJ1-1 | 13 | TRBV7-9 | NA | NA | TGTGCCAGCAGCCGTGGGCCGAACACTGAAGCTTTCTTT | CASSRGPNTEAFF
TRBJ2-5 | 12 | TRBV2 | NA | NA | TGTGCCAGCAGCCTAAGGGGAGAGACCCAGTACTTC | CASSLRGETQYF
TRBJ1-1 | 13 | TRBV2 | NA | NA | TGTGCCAGCACGAAGTGGTACGGTGCTGAAGCTTTCTTT | CASTKWYGAEAFF
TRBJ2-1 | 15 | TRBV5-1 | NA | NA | TGCGCCAGCAGCGGCGGGACGGTCGAGTACAATGAGCAGTTCTTC | CASSGGTVEYNEQFF
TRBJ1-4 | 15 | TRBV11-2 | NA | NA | TGTGCCAGCAGCTTAGATCTCGCGGGGGATGAAAAACTGTTTTTT | CASSLDLAGDEKLFF
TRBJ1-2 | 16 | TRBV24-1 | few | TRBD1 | TGTGCCACCAGTGATTTCGGGACAGGGGGCGCCTATGGCTACACCTTC | CATSDFGTGGAYGYTF
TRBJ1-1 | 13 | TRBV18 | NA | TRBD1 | TGTGCCAGCTCGCAGGGGGGAAGGACTGAAGCTTTCTTT | CASSQGGRTEAFF
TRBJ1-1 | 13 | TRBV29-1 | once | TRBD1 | TGCAGCGTTGCGACAGGGTCGGTCACTGAAGCTTTCTTT | CSVATGSVTEAFF
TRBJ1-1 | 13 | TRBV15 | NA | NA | TGTGCCACTCGGGGGGGAATGAACACTGAAGCTTTCTTT | CATRGGMNTEAFF
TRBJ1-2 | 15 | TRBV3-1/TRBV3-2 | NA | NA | TGTGCCAGCAGCCAAGATATGGGACACAACTATGGCTACACCTTC | CASSQDMGHNYGYTF
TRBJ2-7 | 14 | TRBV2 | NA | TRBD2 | TGTGCCAGCAGTACTAGCGGGGGGGCTTTTGAGCAGTACTTC | CASSTSGGAFEQYF
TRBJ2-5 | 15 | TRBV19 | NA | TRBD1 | TGTGCCAGTAGCAGCGCAGGGGGACCAATAAAGACCCAGTACTTC | CASSSAGGPIKTQYF
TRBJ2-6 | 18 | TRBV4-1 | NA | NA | TGCGCCAGCAGCCAGCCTCGACTAAGCGACTCTGGGGCCAACGTCCTGACTTTC | CASSQPRLSDSGANVLTF
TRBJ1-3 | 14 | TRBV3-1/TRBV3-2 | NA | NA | TGTGCCAGCAACCTAGCGGGGCAGGGAAACACCATATATTTT | CASNLAGQGNTIYF
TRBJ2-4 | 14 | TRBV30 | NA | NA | TGTGCCTGGAGGCTCGACGGGGGCAAAAACATTCAGTACTTC | CAWRLDGGKNIQYF
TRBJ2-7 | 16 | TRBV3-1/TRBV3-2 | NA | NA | TGTGCCAGCAGCCAAGGCAAATCGGGAACGGACTACGAGCAGTACTTC | CASSQGKSGTDYEQYF
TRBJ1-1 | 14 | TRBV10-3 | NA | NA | TGTGCCATCAGGAGGGGGGGGATGAACACTGAAGCTTTCTTT | CAIRRGGMNTEAFF
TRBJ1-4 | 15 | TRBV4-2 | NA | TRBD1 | TGTGCCAGCAGCCAAGAAAACAGGGGGAATGAAAAACTGTTTTTT | CASSQENRGNEKLFF
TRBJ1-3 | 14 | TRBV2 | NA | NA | TGTGCCACCGCAAGGGGTTCGGCAGGAAACACCATATATTTT | CATARGSAGNTIYF
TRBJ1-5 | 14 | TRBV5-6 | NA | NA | TGTGCCAGCAGCTTGGGGACAGTCACCCAGCCCCAGCATTTT | CASSLGTVTQPQHF
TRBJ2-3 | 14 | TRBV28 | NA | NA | TGTGCCAGCAGTTTATCGCCTAACACAGATACGCAGTATTTT | CASSLSPNTDTQYF
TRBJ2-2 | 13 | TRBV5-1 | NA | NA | TGCGCCAGCAGCTTGGGGGCGCCCGGGGAGCTGTTTTTT | CASSLGAPGELFF
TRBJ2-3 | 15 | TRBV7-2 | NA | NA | TGTGCCAGCAGCGTTCGAAGGGGCCGCACAGATACGCAGTATTTT | CASSVRRGRTDTQYF
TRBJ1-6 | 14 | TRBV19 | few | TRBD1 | TGTGCCAGTAGATGGACAGGGGAGTATTCACCCCTCCACTTT | CASRWTGEYSPLHF
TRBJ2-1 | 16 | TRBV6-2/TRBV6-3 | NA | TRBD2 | TGTGCCAGCAGTTCCATCAGCGGGGGGCTATTCAATGAGCAGTTCTTC | CASSSISGGLFNEQFF
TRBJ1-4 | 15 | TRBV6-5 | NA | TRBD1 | TGTGCCAGTGGGCCCTGGGGGACAGGGAATGAAAAACTGTTTTTT | CASGPWGTGNEKLFF
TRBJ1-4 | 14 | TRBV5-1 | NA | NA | TGCGCCAGCAGCGGGGGCCCAAATTCCGAAAAACTGTTTTTT | CASSGGPNSEKLFF
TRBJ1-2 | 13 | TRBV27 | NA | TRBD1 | TGTGCCAGCAGTTTCCGGGACAGGAGTGGGTACACCTTC | CASSFRDRSGYTF
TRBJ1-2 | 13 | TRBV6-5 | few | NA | TGTGCCAGCAGGAAGGACATGAGCTATGGCTACACCTTC | CASRKDMSYGYTF
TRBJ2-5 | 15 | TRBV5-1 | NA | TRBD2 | TGCGCCAGCAGGCTAAGCGGGGGGATTGAAGAGACCCAGTACTTC | CASRLSGGIEETQYF
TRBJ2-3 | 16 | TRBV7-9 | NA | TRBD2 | TGTGCCAGCAGCCTTTGGGGCAGCGGGGGGGCAGATACGCAGTATTTT | CASSLWGSGGADTQYF
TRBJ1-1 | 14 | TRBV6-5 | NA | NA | TGTGCCAGCAGTTACTCTAGGGGGAACACTGAAGCTTTCTTT | CASSYSRGNTEAFF
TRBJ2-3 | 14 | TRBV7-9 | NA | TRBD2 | TGTGCCACCGGACTAGCGGGGGGATTGGATACGCAGTATTTT | CATGLAGGLDTQYF
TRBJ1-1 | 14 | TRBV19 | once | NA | TGTGCCAGTAGTTCGGGATACATGAACACTGAAGCTTTCTTT | CASSSGYMNTEAFF
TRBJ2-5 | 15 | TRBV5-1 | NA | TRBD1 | TGCGCCAGCAGCTTGGGGGACAGCATTAAAGAGACCCAGTACTTC | CASSLGDSIKETQYF
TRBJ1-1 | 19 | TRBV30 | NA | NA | TGTGCCTGGAGTAAAGGGCAGGGAATATACCTGCGGATGAACACTGAAGCTTTCTTT | CAWSKGQGIYLRMNTEAFF
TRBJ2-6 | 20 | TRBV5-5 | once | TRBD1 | TGTGCCAGCAGCACCCATGACCCAGGGGCCAGGGGGTCTGGGGCCAACGTCCTGACTTTC | CASSTHDPGARGSGANVLTF
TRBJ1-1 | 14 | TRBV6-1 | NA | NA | TGTGCCAGCAGTGAACCAGGGCGGAACACTGAAGCTTTCTTT | CASSEPGRNTEAFF
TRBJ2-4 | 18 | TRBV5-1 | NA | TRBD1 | TGCGCCAGCAGCTCCGGGACAGTCGTCACTTTAGCCAAAAACATTCAGTACTTC | CASSSGTVVTLAKNIQYF
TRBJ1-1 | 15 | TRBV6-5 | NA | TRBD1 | TGTGCCAGCAGTCTTCGGACAGGGAGGAACACTGAAGCTTTCTTT | CASSLRTGRNTEAFF
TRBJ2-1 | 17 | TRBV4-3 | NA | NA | TGCGCCAGCAGCCAAGAATACAGGGTATGGTCAAGCGATGAGCAGTTCTTC | CASSQEYRVWSSDEQFF
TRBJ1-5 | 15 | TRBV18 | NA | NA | TGTGCCAGCTCACCAGGGGCTGGCAGCAATCAGCCCCAGCATTTT | CASSPGAGSNQPQHF
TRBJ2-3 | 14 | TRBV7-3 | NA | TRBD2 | TGTGCCAGCAGCCCCTTACGGGGGGGGAATACGCAGTATTTT | CASSPLRGGNTQYF
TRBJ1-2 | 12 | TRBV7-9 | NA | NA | TGTGCCAGCAGCGCCGAGAGCGGTGGCTACACCTTC | CASSAESGGYTF